Following are 24 T cell receptor beta chains from one sample sequenced in a study of cytomegalovirus exposure and HLA in healthy donors. A multiplex PCR was run with 60 Vbeta primers and 13 Jbeta primers. The repertoire was sequenced with immunoSEQ multiplex PCR; TCRdb's copy has only in-frame clones and lacks some. The sample contains about 72,000 clones, around 78% of which appear only once. Sequencing input: PBMCs. The source is a man aged 35 to 55 in good health and CMV-seronegative.

The chain employs TRBV12-5 and TRBJ1-2; 9 nucleotides match TRBD1. The CDR3 is 14 residues long. Losses at the gene ends were 6 bases for V and 7 bases for J; bases not matched to a gene: 9. Germline CDR1 LGHNT, CDR2 FRNRAP. The CDR3 spells CASGKTGTGSGYTF. CDR3 bases: TGTGCTAGTGGGAAAACCGGGACAGGGAGTGGCTACACCTTC. Looking up the rest from reference TRBV12-5 and TRBJ1-2 gives the full variable domain: DARVTQTPRHKVTEMGQEVTMRCQPILGHNTVFWYRQTMMQGLELLAYFRNRAPLDDSGMPKDRFSAEMPDATLATLKIQPSEPRDSAVYFCASGKTGTGSGYTFGSGTRLTVV.

The chain carries TRBV9 and TRBJ1-5, with D unresolved. V gave up 1 base and J gave up 3 bases, with 5 bases separating them. This CDR3 has 13 amino acids. Per the germline V gene, CDR1 is SGDLS and CDR2 is YYNGEE. CDR3 sequence: CASSVIDNQPQHF. CDR3 sequence (DNA): TGTGCCAGCAGCGTAATAGACAATCAGCCCCAGCATTTT.

This clone was recorded a few times. This sample includes further DNA sequences coding for the same CDR3. The chain uses TRBV6-1 and TRBJ1-2; D ambiguous. Germline V CDR1 and CDR2: MNHNS, SASEGT. Trimming stripped 1 base from V and 7 bases from J, with 4 bases between. This CDR3 has 11 residues. The CDR3 sequence is CASSEGGGYTF. The DNA for the CDR3 is TGTGCCAGCAGTGAAGGAGGTGGCTACACCTTC.

V usage is TRBV12-5 and J usage is TRBJ1-1; TRBD1 matches 7 bases. The CDR3 covers 15 residues. CDR1 is LGHNT, CDR2 FRNRAP, per germline. V lost 2 bases and J lost 8; bases outside the gene matches: 11. The CDR3 loop is CASGLMQGGEREAFF. The CDR3 nucleotides read TGTGCTAGTGGTTTGATGCAAGGGGGCGAAAGAGAAGCTTTCTTT.

This sequence joins TRBV6-6 and TRBJ2-7; tentatively, D is TRBD1 (6 bases). V gave up 7 bases and J gave up 2 bases, with 9 bases separating them. The length of the CDR3 is 12 residues. Germline loops: CDR1 MNHNY, CDR2 SVGAGI (reference sequence). The CDR3 nucleotides read TGTGCCAGCACCGGACAGACCTACGAGCAGTACTTC. Translated: CASTGQTYEQYF.

This clone was detected a few times. The chain couples TRBV7-9 to TRBJ1-1, with D possibly TRBD1 on 6 matching bases. The germline V gene encodes CDR1 SEHNR and CDR2 FQNEAQ (reference sequence). The CDR3 loop spans 12 amino acids. Trimming took 3 bases from V and 5 from J, leaving 7 bases between them. CDR3 in DNA: TGTGCCAGCAGCTTCCAGGGGACTGAAGCTTTCTTT. Translation gives CASSFQGTEAFF.

V gene TRBV11-2 combines with J gene TRBJ1-4; 7 nucleotides align to TRBD1. Germline CDR1 reads SGHAT; CDR2 reads FQNNGV. CDR3 length: 15 amino acids. The J segment lost 3 bases and the V segment lost 5 bases, leaving 6 bases of the junction unmatched. The CDR3 spells CASSPTGIANEKLFF. For the CDR3, the DNA is TGTGCCAGCAGCCCGACAGGGATTGCTAATGAAAAACTGTTTTTT.

This chain joins TRBV2 and TRBJ1-1; D not certain. Deletions cut 4 bases from V and 7 bases from J, with 13 bases between. The V gene's germline CDR1 is SNHLY and CDR2 FYNNEI. The CDR3 loop spans 13 amino acids. The CDR3 loop is CASSGQEAGEAFF. CDR3 nucleotides: TGTGCCAGCAGTGGGCAGGAGGCCGGTGAAGCTTTCTTT.

This chain links TRBV6-1 with TRBJ2-1, with 7 bases lining up with TRBD1. V dropped 6 bases and J dropped 0; count of bases not matched to a gene: 5. The CDR3 sequence is 15 residues long. Germline CDR1 reads MNHNS; CDR2 reads SASEGT. The CDR3: CASRADRSSYNEQFF. The CDR3, as DNA: TGTGCCAGCAGGGCGGACAGGAGCTCCTACAATGAGCAGTTCTTC.

This clone was observed once. The chain joins TRBV7-3 to TRBJ2-5; 7 positions agree with TRBD1. TRBJ2-7 explains the end of the DNA better; the J call may be wrong. The CDR3 loop spans 12 amino acids. Germline V lookup: CDR1 SGHTA, CDR2 FQGTGA. CDR3 in amino acids: CASTETGYEQYF. CDR3 sequence (DNA): TGTGCCAGCACCGAGACAGGGTACGAGCAGTACTTC.

The rearrangement joins TRBV7-2 to TRBJ1-4; unclear D gene. The CDR3 spans 13 residues. Trimming stripped 0 bases from V and 8 bases from J, with 7 bases between. The germline V gene encodes CDR1 SGHTA and CDR2 FQGNSA. The CDR3 DNA follows: TGTGCCAGCAGCTTAGCCCCCCCGGAAAAACTGTTTTTT. Amino acid sequence: CASSLAPPEKLFF.

The genes are TRBV4-2 and TRBJ2-7, with a possible D match to TRBD1 (6 bases). Trimming pared 0 bases from V and 7 bases from J, leaving 16 bases between. This CDR3 comprises 15 residues. From germline, CDR1 is LGHNA and CDR2 YNFKEQ. DNA for the CDR3: TGTGCCAGCAGCCAAGATAGGGCAAGCCAGGGGGAGCAGTACTTC. Amino acids: CASSQDRASQGEQYF.

The chain recombines TRBV19 with TRBJ2-5; perhaps TRBD2 as D (6 bases). The DNA end lines up better with TRBJ2-7; the J call may be wrong. CDR3 length: 16 amino acids. CDR1 and CDR2 (germline): LNHDA, SQIVND (reference sequence). The CDR3 coding sequence is TGTGCCAGTAGTTTCACCGGGACTCCGAGAAACTACGAGCAGTACTTC. Protein: CASSFTGTPRNYEQYF.

This clone was seen ten or more times. The chain employs TRBV28 and TRBJ1-1, with no clear D. The CDR3 loop spans 12 amino acids. CDR1 MDHEN and CDR2 SYDVKM come from the germline V gene. V lost 6 bases and J lost 5, with 10 bases in between. The CDR3 protein is CASSLSGTEAFF. The CDR3 coding sequence is TGTGCCAGCAGCCTATCGGGGACTGAAGCTTTCTTT. Full variable domain (remainder filled in from reference TRBV28 and TRBJ1-1): DVKVTQSSRYLVKRTGEKVFLECVQDMDHENMFWYRQDPGLGLRLIYFSYDVKMKEKGDIPEGYSVSREKKERFSLILESASTNQTSMYLCASSLSGTEAFFGQGTRLTVV.

V is TRBV4-3 and J is TRBJ2-5; tentatively, D is TRBD1 (6 bases). Between the trimmed V and J ends, which lost 4 bases and 4 bases, there was a span of 10 bases. Germline V gives CDR1 LGHNA, CDR2 YSLEER. The CDR3 is 13 residues long. This CDR3 reads CASSLGQSETQYF. In DNA, the CDR3 is TGCGCCAGCAGCCTAGGACAGTCAGAGACCCAGTACTTC.

V is TRBV27 and J is TRBJ2-2; tentative D call: TRBD1 (5 bases). Germline V CDR1 and CDR2: MNHEY, SMNVEV (reference sequence). V lost 3 bases, J lost 6 bases, and 20 bases lay in between. This CDR3 has 17 residues. The CDR3 sequence is CASSFNGHTFGAGELFF. The CDR3 region has the DNA TGTGCCAGCAGTTTTAATGGACACACGTTTGGGGCCGGGGAGCTGTTTTTT.

The V call is TRBV7-3, the J call TRBJ2-5; possible D gene TRBD2, 7 bases. CDR1 is SGHTA and CDR2 is FQGTGA in the germline V gene. The CDR3 totals 14 residues. The V end was cut by 5 bases, the J end by 0 bases, with 10 bases between. Here the CDR3 reads CASSRGGYQETQYF. The CDR3, as DNA: TGTGCCAGCAGCCGCGGGGGCTACCAAGAGACCCAGTACTTC.

The chain links TRBV7-9 to TRBJ2-1; 7 nucleotides agree with TRBD2. Germline trimming cut 5 bases from V and 11 bases from J; bases unmatched to any gene: 12. This CDR3 has 14 residues. CDR1 and CDR2 from the germline V gene are SEHNR and FQNEAQ (reference sequence). CDR3 nucleotide sequence: TGTGCCAGCAGCCGAAATGAAGGCGGGGGTAAGCAGTTCTTC. This gives the protein CASSRNEGGGKQFF. Complete variable domain (other parts from reference TRBV7-9 and TRBJ2-1): DTGVSQNPRHKITKRGQNVTFRCDPISEHNRLYWYRQTLGQGPEFLTYFQNEAQLEKSRLLSDRFSAERPKGSFSTLEIQRTEQGDSAMYLCASSRNEGGGKQFFGPGTRLTVL.

The rearrangement uses TRBV5-1 and TRBJ1-1; D is unresolved. V was shortened by 0 bases and J by 3 bases, with 9 bases between the two germline ends. The germline gives CDR1 SGHRS, CDR2 YFSETQ. The length of the CDR3 is 14 residues. The CDR3 DNA reads TGCGCCAGCAGCTTGGGTATGGCTTACACTGAAGCTTTCTTT. Amino acid sequence: CASSLGMAYTEAFF.

This clone appeared a single time. The V gene is TRBV28, the J gene TRBJ2-2; unclear D gene. V shed 7 bases and J shed 7 bases, with 7 bases lying between them. This CDR3 region has 11 residues. The germline V gene has CDR1 MDHEN and CDR2 SYDVKM. The CDR3, as DNA: TGTGCCAGCATCAGGAACGGGGAGCTGTTTTTT. Its protein is CASIRNGELFF.

Details on this clone: The junction differs from germline at one of its ends, possibly a read error. The same CDR3 also results from other DNA sequences found in this sample. The genes are TRBV28 and TRBJ2-7; 7 bases are a match to TRBD1. Germline CDR1 MDHEN, CDR2 SYDVKM. CDR3 length equals 16 residues. Here the CDR3 DNA reads TGCGCCAGCAGTTTGGGCAGGGGGTCGAGCGGCTACGAGCAGTACTTC. Translation gives CASSLGRGSSGYEQYF. Supplemented by reference TRBV28 and TRBJ2-7, the full variable domain reads DVKVTQSSRYLVKRTGEKVFLECVQDMDHENMFWYRQDPGLGLRLIYFSYDVKMKEKGDIPEGYSVSREKKERFSLILESASTNQTSMYLCASSLGRGSSGYEQYFGPGTRLTVT.

V usage is TRBV6-6 and J usage is TRBJ1-5; D is possibly TRBD1 (6 bases). The CDR3 has 14 residues. The germline V and J ends were trimmed by 6 bases and 3 bases, with 12 bases remaining between them. The germline CDR1 and CDR2 sequences are MNHNY and SVGAGI (reference sequence). In nucleotides, the CDR3 is TGTGCCAGCAGAGTGACAGGTTCCAATCAGCCCCAGCATTTT. This sequence encodes CASRVTGSNQPQHF.

The rearrangement links TRBV10-1 to TRBJ2-3; D is possibly TRBD2 (7 bases). The CDR3 contains 18 residues. Trimming cost V 3 bases and J 0 bases, with 19 bases left between them. CDR1 WNHNN and CDR2 SYGVQD come from the germline V gene (reference sequence). The CDR3 here is CASSDPRGGRESTDTQYF. The CDR3 coding sequence is TGCGCCAGCAGTGACCCTAGAGGGGGGCGGGAGAGCACAGATACGCAGTATTTT.

This clone occurred a few times. This CDR3 is also generated by other DNA sequences in the sample. The rearrangement uses TRBV4-1 and TRBJ1-1; a possible D gene is TRBD1 (6 bases). The CDR3 sequence is 14 residues long. V lost 3 bases and J lost 1, with 9 bases in between. Germline loops: CDR1 MGHRA, CDR2 YSYEKL. The CDR3 DNA sequence: TGCGCCAGCAGCCACCGGACAGCGAACACTGAAGCTTTCTTT. It specifies CASSHRTANTEAFF.